This T cell receptor (beta chain) came from a study of T-cell memory formation after mild COVID-19. Across the whole study: The study found TCR clusters largely donor specific. Findings and limits, study-wide: Day 15 to 85 contracting clones showed balanced CD4/CD8; day 15 to 37 expanders favored CD4+. Some clones that responded turned up in pre-infection memory, which suggests that cross-reactive memory joined in.

Constant-segment primers served in 5'RACE that generated TCR alpha and TCR beta cDNA libraries bearing sample barcodes and UMIs. MiXCR, run by TCRdb on the 5' RACE reads, gives a single entry per CDR3 protein. The table lists 400,000 to 550,000 distinct CDR3 sequences, 25% of them singletons. This clonotype was seen only a few times. Its target is not known. The sequence came from an adult woman who had mild COVID-19 (a few samples of this study predate the infection). Cell type and time point are not known. The sequenced sample was PBMCs or a T cell subset sorted from them (not recorded which).

CDR3 sequence reads: CASSSYGQEETQYF. CDR3 DNA sequence: TGTGCCAGCTCATCATATGGACAGGAAGAGACCCAGTACTTC. The genes are TRBV18 and TRBJ2-5; 7 positions agree with TRBD1. The germline gives CDR1 KGHSH, CDR2 LQKENI. The CDR3 loop spans 14 amino acids. With V trimmed by 5 bases and J by 3 bases, 6 bases remained unmatched.